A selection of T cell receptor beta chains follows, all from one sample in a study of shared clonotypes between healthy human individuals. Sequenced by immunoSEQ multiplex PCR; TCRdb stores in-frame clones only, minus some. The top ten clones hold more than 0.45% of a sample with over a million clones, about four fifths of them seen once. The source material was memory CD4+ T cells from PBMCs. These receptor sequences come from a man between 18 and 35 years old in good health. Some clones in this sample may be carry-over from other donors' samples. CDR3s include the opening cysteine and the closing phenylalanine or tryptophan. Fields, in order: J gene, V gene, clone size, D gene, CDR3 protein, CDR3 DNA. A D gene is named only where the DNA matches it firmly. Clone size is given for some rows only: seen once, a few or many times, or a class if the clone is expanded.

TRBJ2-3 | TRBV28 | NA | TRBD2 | CASSAPSGRAQSTDTQYF | TGTGCCAGCAGTGCCCCTAGCGGGAGGGCCCAAAGCACAGATACGCAGTATTTT
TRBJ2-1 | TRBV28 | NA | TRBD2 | CASSFRPGAGGGDEQFF | TGTGCCAGCAGTTTCCGCCCTGGAGCGGGAGGGGGAGATGAGCAGTTCTTC
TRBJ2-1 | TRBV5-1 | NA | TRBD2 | CASSSLAGSSYNEQFF | TGCGCCAGCAGCTCACTAGCGGGGAGCTCCTACAATGAGCAGTTCTTC
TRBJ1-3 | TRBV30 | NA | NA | CAWGGSTVSGNTIYF | TGTGCCTGGGGGGGGTCGACAGTCTCTGGAAACACCATATATTTT
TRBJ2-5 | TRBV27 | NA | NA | CATSRPSDF | TGTGCGACGAGTCGGCCTAGTGACTTC
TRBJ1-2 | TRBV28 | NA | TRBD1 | CASSPTLPGQGASNYGYTF | TGTGCCAGCAGCCCAACCCTGCCGGGACAGGGGGCTTCTAACTATGGCTACACCTTC
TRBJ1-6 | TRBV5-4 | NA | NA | CASSSPGSSSPLHF | TGTGCCAGCAGCTCCCCCGGGAGTTCCTCACCCCTCCACTTT
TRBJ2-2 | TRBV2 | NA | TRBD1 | CASRPFRTGETGELFF | TGTGCCAGCAGACCCTTTAGGACAGGGGAGACCGGGGAGCTGTTTTTT
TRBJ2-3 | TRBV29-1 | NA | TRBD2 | CSVVAGLATDTQYF | TGCAGCGTTGTTGCGGGACTAGCTACAGATACGCAGTATTTT
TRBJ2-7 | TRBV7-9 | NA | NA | CASSPQGHEQYF | TGTGCCAGCAGCCCACAGGGACACGAGCAGTACTTC
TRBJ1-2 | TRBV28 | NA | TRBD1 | CASSSTRTGSGYTF | TGTGCCAGCAGTTCGACCAGGACAGGGAGTGGCTACACCTTC
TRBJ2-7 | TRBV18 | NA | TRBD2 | CASSQSGRGYEQYF | TGTGCCAGCTCACAAAGCGGGAGGGGATACGAGCAGTACTTC
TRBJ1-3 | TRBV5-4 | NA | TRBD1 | CASSLRTGGNTIYF | TGTGCCAGCAGCCTACGGACAGGGGGGAACACCATATATTTT
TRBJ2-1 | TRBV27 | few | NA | CASGDLYNEQFF | TGTGCCAGCGGCGACCTCTACAATGAGCAGTTCTTC
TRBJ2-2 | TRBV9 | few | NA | CASSVGGELFF | TGTGCCAGCAGCGTAGGCGGGGAGCTGTTTTTT
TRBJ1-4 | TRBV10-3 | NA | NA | CAISESRQLTNEKLFF | TGTGCCATCAGTGAGTCGAGGCAGCTCACTAATGAAAAACTGTTTTTT
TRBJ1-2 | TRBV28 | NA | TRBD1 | CASGQGYGYTF | TGTGCCAGCGGACAGGGCTATGGCTACACCTTC
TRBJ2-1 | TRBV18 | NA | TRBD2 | CASSPLAARETGSYNEQFF | TGTGCCAGCTCACCTCTAGCGGCAAGAGAAACGGGCTCCTACAATGAGCAGTTCTTC
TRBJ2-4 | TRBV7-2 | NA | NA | CASSPGPSGKNIQYF | TGTGCCAGCAGCCCAGGACCCTCGGGCAAAAACATTCAGTACTTC
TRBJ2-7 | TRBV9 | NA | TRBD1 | CASSVGPGTGDEQYF | TGTGCCAGCAGCGTAGGGCCAGGGACAGGGGACGAGCAGTACTTC
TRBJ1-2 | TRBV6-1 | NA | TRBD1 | CASKSDRGGGYTF | TGTGCCAGCAAATCGGACAGGGGCGGTGGCTACACCTTC
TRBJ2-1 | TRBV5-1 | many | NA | CASSLGPGSYNEQFF | TGCGCCAGCAGCTTGGGACCAGGTTCCTACAATGAGCAGTTCTTC
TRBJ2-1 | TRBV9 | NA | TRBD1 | CASSATAFRTGGNEQFF | TGTGCCAGCAGCGCCACAGCCTTTCGGACAGGGGGCAATGAGCAGTTCTTC
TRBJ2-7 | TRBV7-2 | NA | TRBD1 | CASSLGTGTFYEQYF | TGTGCCAGCAGCTTGGGGACAGGGACTTTCTACGAGCAGTACTTC
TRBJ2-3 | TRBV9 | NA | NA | CASSVVGFTDTQYF | TGTGCCAGCAGCGTAGTTGGGTTCACAGATACGCAGTATTTT
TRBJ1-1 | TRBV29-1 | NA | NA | CSVEERTVGEAFF | TGCAGCGTTGAAGAGCGCACCGTGGGTGAAGCTTTCTTT
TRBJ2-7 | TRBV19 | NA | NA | CAKGGLSEQYF | TGTGCCAAGGGCGGGCTCTCCGAGCAGTACTTC
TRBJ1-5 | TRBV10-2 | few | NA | CASSSQGRPQHF | TGCGCCAGCAGTTCCCAGGGGAGGCCCCAGCATTTT